A single T cell receptor (beta chain) is shown here with its context. Its antigen is currently unknown. The PCR was carried out with 60 Vbeta primers and 13 Jbeta primers. The assay was immunoSEQ multiplex PCR, and TCRdb's table has in-frame clones only and misses some. The sample includes about 55,000 clones, 55% to 75% seen only once; the top ten take less than 35%. The sample originates from a study of cytomegalovirus exposure and HLA in healthy donors. Study information: HLA-typed donors were the source of approximately 88 million unique TCRs held in an early data release. Whole-study findings and limits: Later work found that TCR association rates differed between HLA loci; DRB1 had the most and HLA-C the fewest. Analyses of presence and absence presupposed an approximately uniform sequencing depth across donors. Accurate prediction of most subjects' HLA-A and HLA-B alleles from TCR beta sequences was reported.

The V segment lost 4 bases and the J segment 0 bases; nucleotides outside the gene matches: 7. The CDR3 totals 16 residues. Germline CDR1 SGHDT, CDR2 YYEEEE. This TCR came from a man between 35 and 55 years old in good health and CMV-seropositive. Sequenced sample: PBMCs. V and J are TRBV5-6 and TRBJ1-5; 7 bases are shared with TRBD1. CDR3 sequence reads: CASSKRQGISNQPQHF. In nucleotides, the CDR3 is TGTGCCAGCAGCAAAAGACAGGGTATTAGCAATCAGCCCCAGCATTTT.